Presented here are 8 T cell receptor beta chains from one specimen sequenced in a study of blood T cell repertoires in COVID-19 (dated by TCRdb to the early 2020s). The method behind the library was the immunoSEQ multiplex PCR assay. Imported from immuneACCESS, the table was reduced by TCRdb to in-frame sequences with V and J called. These copies leave out some clones; in studies compared against another copy, an unresolved V gene accounts for under half, and the cause of the remainder is not known. This sample has roughly 59,000 clones in its table, and under 85% of those were observed once. The ten largest clones add up to 3.5% to 4% of the sample. The source material was peripheral blood. The receptors originated from a woman older than 75 with acute or convalescent COVID-19.

This chain uses TRBV6-5 with TRBJ1-4; D might be TRBD1 (6 bases). The V and J ends lost 6 bases and 8 bases respectively, with 16 bases between them. CDR1 is MNHEY and CDR2 is SVGAGI in the germline V gene. CDR3 length equals 14 residues. The CDR3 region is CASSTQGKEEKLFF. CDR3 in DNA: TGTGCCAGCAGCACCCAGGGGAAAGAGGAAAAACTGTTTTTT.

V is TRBV5-6 and J is TRBJ2-5; D remains unclear. With 4 bases removed from V and 5 bases from J, the gap between germline ends came to 18 bases. This CDR3 is built from 15 residues. CDR1 is SGHDT, CDR2 YYEEEE, per germline. CDR3 residues: CASSATNRRPETQYF. DNA of the CDR3: TGTGCCAGCAGCGCAACTAACCGACGTCCTGAGACCCAGTACTTC. Using reference TRBV5-6 and TRBJ2-5 for the parts outside the CDR3, the full variable domain is DAGVTQSPTHLIKTRGQQVTLRCSPKSGHDTVSWYQQALGQGPQFIFQYYEEEERQRGNFPDRFSGHQFPNYSSELNVNALLLGDSALYLCASSATNRRPETQYFGPGTRLLVL.

The chain couples TRBV4-1 to TRBJ2-1, with TRBD2 as a possible D gene (6 bases). The germline CDR1 and CDR2 sequences are MGHRA and YSYEKL. The CDR3 has 14 residues. V was trimmed by 4 bases and J by 10 bases, leaving 17 bases between them. The CDR3 loop reads CASSRQPGGFEQFF. The CDR3 DNA follows: TGCGCCAGCAGCCGACAACCCGGGGGATTCGAGCAGTTCTTC.

This clone was seen once. The gene calls are TRBV5-8 and TRBJ1-2; possibly TRBD1 for D (6 bases). Germline V CDR1 and CDR2: SGHTS, YDEGEE. Trimming left V 5 bases short and J 4 bases short, with 15 bases between. The CDR3 totals 14 residues. As DNA, the CDR3 is TGTGCCAGCAGGGGGCAGGGGCAAGTCTATGGCTACACCTTC. Its protein product is CASRGQGQVYGYTF.

This chain joins TRBV4-3 and TRBJ2-7; 7 bases fit TRBD1. With 3 bases clipped from V and 3 bases from J, the junction kept 5 bases outside the gene matches. Per germline, CDR1 LGHNA and CDR2 YSLEER. CDR3 length equals 14 residues. This chain's CDR3 is CASSHTTGFYEQYF. The CDR3 nucleotides read TGCGCCAGCAGCCATACGACAGGGTTCTACGAGCAGTACTTC.

This clone was counted only a few times. This chain links TRBV9 with TRBJ1-4; D is possibly TRBD1 (5 bases). CDR1 and CDR2 (germline): SGDLS, YYNGEE. The CDR3 contains 16 residues. V was shortened by 3 bases and J by 11 bases, with 23 bases between the two germline ends. The CDR3 DNA follows: TGTGCCAGCAGCGGTGAAGGGGTCGGTGTAGACGGGAAACTGTTTTTT. The encoded protein is CASSGEGVGVDGKLFF. The full variable domain, with the rest looked up from reference TRBV9 and TRBJ1-4, is DSGVTQTPKHLITATGQRVTLRCSPRSGDLSVYWYQQSLDQGLQFLIQYYNGEERAKGNILERFSAQQFPDLHSELNLSSLELGDSALYFCASSGEGVGVDGKLFFGSGTQLSVL.

The V call is TRBV5-1, the J call TRBJ1-5, with D perhaps matching TRBD1 (5 bases). In germline, CDR1 is SGHRS, CDR2 YFSETQ. With 1 base removed from V and 0 bases from J, the gap between germline ends came to 8 bases. The CDR3 has 15 amino acids. The CDR3 DNA is TGCGCCAGCAGCTTGCGGGGGAGTAGCAATCAGCCCCAGCATTTT. Translation gives CASSLRGSSNQPQHF.

The chain combines TRBV2 with TRBJ2-7; a weak D match, TRBD1 (6 bases). This CDR3 has 14 amino acids. The V end lost 1 base, the J end lost 2 bases, and 9 bases lay between the germline ends. Germline-derived CDR1 and CDR2 are SNHLY and FYNNEI. Here the CDR3 DNA reads TGTGCCAGCAGTGAAGGGACAGCACCCTACGAGCAGTACTTC. Its protein product is CASSEGTAPYEQYF.